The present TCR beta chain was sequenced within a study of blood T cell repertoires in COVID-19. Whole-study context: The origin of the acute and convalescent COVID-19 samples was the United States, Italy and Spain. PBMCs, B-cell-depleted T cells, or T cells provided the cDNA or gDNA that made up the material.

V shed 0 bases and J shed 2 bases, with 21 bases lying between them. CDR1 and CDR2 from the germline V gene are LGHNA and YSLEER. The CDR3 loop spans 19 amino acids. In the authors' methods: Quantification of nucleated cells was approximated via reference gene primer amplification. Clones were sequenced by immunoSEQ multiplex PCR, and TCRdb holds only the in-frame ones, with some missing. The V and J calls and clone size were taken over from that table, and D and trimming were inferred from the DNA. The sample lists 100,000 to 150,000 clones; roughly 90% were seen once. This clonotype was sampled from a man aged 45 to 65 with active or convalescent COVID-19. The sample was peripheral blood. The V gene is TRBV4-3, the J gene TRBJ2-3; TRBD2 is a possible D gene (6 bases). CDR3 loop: CASSQDWGTQGGYTDTQYF. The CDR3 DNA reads TGCGCCAGCAGCCAAGATTGGGGGACTCAGGGCGGGTACACAGATACGCAGTATTTT.